This T cell receptor beta chain was observed in a study of tumor and adjacent non-tumor tissue in lung cancer. No cell sorting was done before RNA was extracted from the tissue. The library came from three nested PCR rounds adapted from ARM-PCR protocols. TCRdb itself ran the multiplex PCR reads through MiXCR, one entry per CDR3 protein. The table shows roughly 120,000 distinct CDR3 sequences, with around 75% occurring only once. This clonotype counts as medium-sized. Material for sequencing was lung tumor tissue. This TCR came from a woman aged 60-75 years with non-small cell lung cancer.

For the CDR3, the DNA is TGTGCCAGCAGTGGACAGGGCCGAGATACGCAGTATTTT. Its translation is CASSGQGRDTQYF. The chain couples TRBV6-1 to TRBJ2-3; 7 positions match TRBD1. J gave up 5 bases and V 4 bases, and 3 bases lay outside the gene matches. This CDR3 is built from 13 residues. Germline V gene sequence: CDR1 MNHNS, CDR2 SASEGT.